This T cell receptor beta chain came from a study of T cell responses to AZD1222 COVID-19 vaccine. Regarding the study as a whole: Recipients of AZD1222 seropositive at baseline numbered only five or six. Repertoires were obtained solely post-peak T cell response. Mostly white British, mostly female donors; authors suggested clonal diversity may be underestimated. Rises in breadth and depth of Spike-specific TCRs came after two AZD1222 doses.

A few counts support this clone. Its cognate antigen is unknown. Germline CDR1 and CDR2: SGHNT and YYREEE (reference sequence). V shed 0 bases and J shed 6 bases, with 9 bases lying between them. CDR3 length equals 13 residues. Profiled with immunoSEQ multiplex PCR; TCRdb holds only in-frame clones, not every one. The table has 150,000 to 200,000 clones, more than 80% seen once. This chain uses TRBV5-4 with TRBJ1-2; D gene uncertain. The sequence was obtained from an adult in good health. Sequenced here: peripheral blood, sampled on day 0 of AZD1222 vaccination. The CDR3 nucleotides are TGTGCCAGCAGCTTGGAAGGGAGGGATGGCTACACCTTC. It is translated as CASSLEGRDGYTF.